This passage covers 27 T cell receptor beta chains from one sample sequenced in a study of immunodeficiency. TCRdb keeps only in-frame clones here, not all; method: immunoSEQ multiplex PCR. The table lists 1,100 to 1,500 clones, 90% to 97% of them singletons. Sequencing was done on a sample of CD4+ T cells from blood. The receptors were sampled from a girl aged 2-15 years.

The chain combines TRBV4-1 with TRBJ2-5, with 8 bases that match TRBD1. The CDR3 runs 15 residues. V was pared by 1 base and J by 4 bases, with 5 bases of the junction left unmatched. Germline loops: CDR1 MGHRA, CDR2 YSYEKL. CDR3 sequence: CASSQVFGQGETQYF. CDR3 in DNA: TGCGCCAGCAGCCAAGTTTTCGGACAGGGAGAGACCCAGTACTTC.

This chain joins TRBV4-2 and TRBJ2-3; 13 bases align to TRBD2. CDR3 size: 17 residues. With 2 bases clipped from V and 10 bases from J, the junction kept 12 bases outside the gene matches. Germline CDR1 LGHNA, CDR2 YNFKEQ. The CDR3 nucleotides read TGTGCCAGCAGCCAAATCCCCACTGGGACTAGCGGGAAGGCGCAGTATTTT. It encodes CASSQIPTGTSGKAQYF.

The chain is built from TRBV29-1 and TRBJ2-7; 8 nucleotides line up with TRBD1. In germline, CDR1 is SQVTM, CDR2 ANQGSEA. The CDR3 has 14 residues. After removal of 0 bases from V and 4 bases from J, the junction contained 5 bases not matched to a gene. CDR3 bases: TGCAGCGTTGAAGACGCGGGACAGGCGTACGAGCAGTACTTC. This gives the protein CSVEDAGQAYEQYF.

This chain joins TRBV18 and TRBJ1-1; 8 nucleotides align to TRBD1. V shed 0 bases and J 1 base; nucleotides not matched to a gene: 4. Germline V lookup: CDR1 KGHSH, CDR2 LQKENI. The CDR3 loop spans 16 amino acids. The DNA for the CDR3 is TGTGCCAGCTCACCACCGTTACAGGGGGGGAACACTGAAGCTTTCTTT. Encoded protein: CASSPPLQGGNTEAFF.

This clone was seen once. The V gene is TRBV19, the J gene TRBJ2-5; D is unclear. The V end was cut by 4 bases, the J end by 4 bases, with 7 bases between. There are 12 residues in the CDR3. Per germline, CDR1 LNHDA and CDR2 SQIVND (reference sequence). This CDR3 reads CASSSIRETQYF. The CDR3 bases are TGTGCCAGTAGTAGCATCAGAGAGACCCAGTACTTC.

This clone was seen a handful of times. This chain connects TRBV2 to TRBJ1-1; D not resolved. Trimming shortened V by 5 bases and J by 0 bases, and 7 bases separated the two germline ends. The CDR3 spans 13 residues. CDR1 is SNHLY and CDR2 is FYNNEI in the germline V gene. The CDR3 DNA reads TGTGCCAGCAGTATCCGCATGAACACTGAAGCTTTCTTT. It codes for CASSIRMNTEAFF.

This sequence joins TRBV5-1 and TRBJ1-1; 8 bases fit TRBD1. V trimming: 0 bases; J trimming: 3 bases; junction bases outside the gene matches: 4. The CDR3 extends over 15 amino acids. CDR1 and CDR2 (germline): SGHRS, YFSETQ. The CDR3 protein is CASSLVPGGHTEAFF. The CDR3 bases are TGCGCCAGCAGCTTGGTTCCAGGGGGCCACACTGAAGCTTTCTTT.

The rearrangement uses TRBV18 and TRBJ1-1; D is perhaps TRBD1 (6 bases). This CDR3 comprises 16 residues. The germline V gene has CDR1 KGHSH and CDR2 LQKENI. Trimming left V 5 bases short and J 1 base short, with 17 bases between. The DNA of the CDR3 is TGTGCCAGCTCATACCGCCCTCCGACAGGGAACACTGAAGCTTTCTTT. Translated: CASSYRPPTGNTEAFF.

The gene calls are TRBV28 and TRBJ2-7, with no clear D. Trimming took off 3 bases at V and 7 bases at J, with 7 bases between the two ends. The CDR3 totals 11 residues. The V gene's germline CDR1 is MDHEN and CDR2 SYDVKM. This CDR3 reads CASSLMREQYF. CDR3 bases: TGTGCCAGCAGTTTGATGAGAGAGCAGTACTTC.

J is TRBJ2-7 and V is TRBV25-1; D is ambiguous. CDR3 length: 14 residues. Trimming stripped 2 bases from V and 6 bases from J, with 14 bases between. CDR1 and CDR2 (germline): MGHDK, SYGVNS. In DNA form, the CDR3 reads TGTGCCAGCAGTGAACGGACGACACTTACCGAGCAGTACTTC. Residues: CASSERTTLTEQYF.

The CDR3 DNA sequence: TGCGCCAGCAGTTCCGGGACTAGCGGGTTATACGAGCAGTACTTC. As protein: CASSSGTSGLYEQYF. The chain is built from TRBV5-1 and TRBJ2-7; 12 nucleotides agree with TRBD2. The CDR3 is made up of 15 amino acids. CDR1 is SGHRS and CDR2 is YFSETQ in the germline V gene. Losses at the gene ends were 5 bases for V and 4 bases for J; bases not matched to a gene: 7.

The chain joins TRBV19 to TRBJ1-1; D unresolved. Germline V gene lookup returns CDR1 LNHDA and CDR2 SQIVND (reference sequence). V was cut by 6 bases and J by 2 bases, with 13 bases left in between. This CDR3 has 14 residues. CDR3 region: CASSWTGRNTEAFF. The CDR3 DNA sequence: TGTGCCAGTAGCTGGACGGGGAGAAACACTGAAGCTTTCTTT.

The chain uses TRBV6-5 and TRBJ2-1; 7 positions match TRBD2. V dropped 6 bases and J dropped 0; count of bases not matched to a gene: 5. CDR1 and CDR2 (germline): MNHEY, SVGAGI. The CDR3 spans 15 residues. Written as DNA, the CDR3 is TGTGCCAGCAGCGTAATAGCGGGCTCCTACAATGAGCAGTTCTTC. It translates to CASSVIAGSYNEQFF.

The V call is TRBV6-1, the J call TRBJ1-5; no clear D. Trimming cost V 2 bases and J 4 bases, with 0 bases left between them. There are 11 residues in the CDR3. CDR1 is MNHNS, CDR2 SASEGT, per germline. The CDR3 sequence: CASSENQPQHF. The CDR3 coding sequence is TGTGCCAGCAGTGAAAATCAGCCCCAGCATTTT.

The count of this clone is one. The limits of the CDR3 on the DNA are not certain, so only TCRdb's listed CDR3 is given. The chain carries TRBV28 and TRBJ2-3. Germline V gene data show CDR1 as MDHEN and CDR2 as SYDVKM. The length of the CDR3 is 21 amino acids, counting both ends. This chain's CDR3 is CASSNLIRNSLAVESLDTQYF.

J is TRBJ1-2 and V is TRBV24-1, with unresolved D. This CDR3 has 13 amino acids. The V gene's germline CDR1 is KGHDR and CDR2 SFDVKD. Trimming removed 2 bases at V and 7 bases at J, with 10 bases between. As DNA, the CDR3 is TGTGCCACCAGTGATTCCCGGACGGGTGGCTACACCTTC. It translates to CATSDSRTGGYTF.

The chain couples TRBV3-1 (or the pseudogene TRBV3-2) to TRBJ2-5; D remains ambiguous. The length of the CDR3 is 15 residues. The germline V gene encodes CDR1 LGHDT and CDR2 YNNKEL (reference sequence). The ends were cut back, 2 bases at V and 0 bases at J, with 10 bases in the middle. CDR3 residues: CASSQTPPNQETQYF. In nucleotides, the CDR3 is TGTGCCAGCAGCCAAACCCCGCCCAACCAAGAGACCCAGTACTTC.

The V gene is TRBV7-9, the J gene TRBJ1-4, with TRBD1 as a possible D gene (5 bases). In germline, CDR1 is SEHNR, CDR2 FQNEAQ (reference sequence). V was shortened by 5 bases and J by 5 bases, with 15 bases between the two germline ends. The length of the CDR3 is 15 residues. Here the CDR3 DNA reads TGTGCCAGCAGCGTCCCCGGGACCTCAAATGAAAAACTGTTTTTT. Translation: CASSVPGTSNEKLFF.

V is TRBV4-3 and J is TRBJ1-2; 9 bases agree with TRBD1. CDR1 and CDR2 (germline): LGHNA, YSLEER. CDR3 length: 13 residues. The trim removed 4 bases at V and 5 bases at J, leaving 2 bases unmatched. DNA of the CDR3: TGCGCCAGCAGCCCCGACAGGGGGTATGGCTACACCTTC. Amino acids: CASSPDRGYGYTF.

The chain carries TRBV19 and TRBJ2-7; no clear D. The germline V and J ends were trimmed by 3 bases and 0 bases, with 12 bases remaining between them. The V gene's germline CDR1 is LNHDA and CDR2 SQIVND (reference sequence). The CDR3 has 15 residues. CDR3 bases: TGTGCCAGTAGTATTAATGGCCCGAGCTCCTACGAGCAGTACTTC. This encodes CASSINGPSSYEQYF.

J is TRBJ1-2 and V is TRBV6-5; a weak D match, TRBD1 (5 bases). Germline V gene data show CDR1 as MNHEY and CDR2 as SVGAGI. Deletions cut 4 bases from V and 3 bases from J, with 12 bases between. The CDR3 is 14 residues long. CDR3 loop: CASSFFQGDYGYTF. CDR3 in DNA: TGTGCCAGCAGTTTCTTTCAGGGAGACTATGGCTACACCTTC.

The chain employs TRBV13 and TRBJ2-3, with D perhaps TRBD2 (5 bases). Germline V gene data show CDR1 as PRHDT and CDR2 as FYEKMQ (reference sequence). Trimming took 5 bases from V and 4 from J, leaving 13 bases between them. The CDR3 is made up of 14 amino acids. This CDR3 reads CASSPGVRSDTQYF. For the CDR3, the DNA is TGTGCCAGCAGCCCCGGGGTCCGATCAGATACGCAGTATTTT.

The rearrangement links TRBV6-5 to TRBJ1-6; D might be TRBD1 (6 bases). V was shortened by 2 bases and J by 11 bases, with 10 bases between the two germline ends. From germline, CDR1 is MNHEY and CDR2 SVGAGI. CDR3 length: 13 residues. DNA of the CDR3: TGTGCCAGCAGTTACGGGGGCATTACACCCCTCCACTTT. Residues: CASSYGGITPLHF.

CDR3 sequence (DNA): TGCAGCGTTGCGTCCGACAGTAACACTGAAGCTTTCTTT. As protein: CSVASDSNTEAFF. The rearrangement links TRBV29-1 to TRBJ1-1, with D tentatively TRBD1 (5 bases). CDR3 length: 13 residues. Germline V gene data show CDR1 as SQVTM and CDR2 as ANQGSEA. Between the trimmed V and J ends, which lost 4 bases and 2 bases, there was a span of 11 bases.

In this sample, this clone turned up once. This chain joins TRBV3-1 (or the pseudogene TRBV3-2) and TRBJ2-3; D is undetermined. This CDR3 contains 14 residues. Germline V gene lookup returns CDR1 LGHDT and CDR2 YNNKEL (reference sequence). Trimming removed 3 bases from V and 2 bases from J, with 9 bases in between. As DNA, the CDR3 is TGTGCCAGCAGCCATAGGACGGACACAGATACGCAGTATTTT. As protein: CASSHRTDTDTQYF.

In DNA, the CDR3 is TGTGCCATCACGGCAGAAAATGAGCAGTTCTTC. Protein product: CAITAENEQFF. This chain uses TRBV10-3 with TRBJ2-1; D unclear. Trimming left V 7 bases short and J 7 bases short, with 8 bases between. The CDR3 is 11 amino acids. CDR1 is ENHRY, CDR2 SYGVKD, per germline.

The chain combines TRBV18 with TRBJ2-7; 11 bases match TRBD2. The CDR3 runs to 15 residues. J lost 4 bases, V lost 2 bases, and 4 bases had no gene match. In germline, CDR1 is KGHSH, CDR2 LQKENI. The CDR3 loop is CASSPKTSGTYEQYF. The CDR3 DNA sequence: TGTGCCAGCTCACCAAAGACTAGCGGGACTTACGAGCAGTACTTC.